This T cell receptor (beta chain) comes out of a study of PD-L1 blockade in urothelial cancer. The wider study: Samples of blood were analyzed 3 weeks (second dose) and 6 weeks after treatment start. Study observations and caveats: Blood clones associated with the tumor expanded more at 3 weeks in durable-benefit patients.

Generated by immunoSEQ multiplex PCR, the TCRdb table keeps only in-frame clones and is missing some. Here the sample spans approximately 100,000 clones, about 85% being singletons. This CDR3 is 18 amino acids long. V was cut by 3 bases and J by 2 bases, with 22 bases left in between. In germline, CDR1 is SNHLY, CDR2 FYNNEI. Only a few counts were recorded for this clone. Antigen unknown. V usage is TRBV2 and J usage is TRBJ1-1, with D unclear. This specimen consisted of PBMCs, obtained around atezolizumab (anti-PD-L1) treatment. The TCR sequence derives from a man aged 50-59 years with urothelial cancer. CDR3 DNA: TGTGCCAGCAGTGACCCCTACCGCCGGGTGGCGGGAAACACTGAAGCTTTCTTT. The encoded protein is CASSDPYRRVAGNTEAFF.